This T cell receptor (beta chain) emerged from a study of blood T cell repertoires in COVID-19. Study in general: Specimens from acute and convalescent COVID-19 originated in the United States, Italy and Spain. PBMCs, B-cell-depleted T cells, or T cells were the source of the cDNA or gDNA that made up the material.

Germline V gene lookup returns CDR1 SGHTA and CDR2 FQGNSA. This CDR3 is built from 14 residues. V lost 1 base, J lost 6 bases, and 2 bases stayed unmatched. Authors' analysis steps: The authors estimated nucleated cell counts from reference gene primer amplification. Clones were sequenced by immunoSEQ multiplex PCR, and TCRdb holds only the in-frame ones, with some missing. The V and J calls and clone size come from that table; D and trimming were worked out from the DNA. This table holds more than 80,000 clones, 72% found once. The chain uses TRBV7-2 and TRBJ2-1; 8 positions match TRBD2. This receptor was obtained from a woman aged 55 to 70 in a cohort sampled during active or convalescent COVID-19. Input material: peripheral blood. The CDR3 is CTSSLVRGANEQFF. The CDR3 region has the DNA TGTACCAGCAGCTTAGTGCGGGGGGCCAATGAGCAGTTCTTC.